The 20 T cell receptor beta chains below come from one sample, sequenced in a study of spatial heterogeneity in lung cancer. The time point here: blood at routine non-recurrence follow-up after resection. No cells were sorted before sequencing. The whole RNA sequenced was extracted from tumor, nontumor lung or frozen PBMC. TCRdb passed the 5' RACE reads through MiXCR, listing each CDR3 protein once. Among about 52,000 distinct CDR3 sequences listed, 6% to 8.5% were seen once. Sequenced material: PBMCs, taken at follow-up. These receptors were collected from a female donor with early-stage non-small cell lung cancer.

This clonotype was observed many times. The chain employs TRBV6-5 and TRBJ2-2; TRBD2 aligns across 9 bases. The CDR3 loop spans 16 amino acids. CDR1 and CDR2 from the germline V gene are MNHEY and SVGAGI. With 2 bases clipped from V and 4 bases from J, the junction kept 5 bases outside the gene matches. The CDR3, as DNA: TGTGCCAGCAGTTACGAAAATAGCGGGGGCACCGGGGAGCTGTTTTTT. Residues: CASSYENSGGTGELFF.

This clonotype has more than one count but fewer than ten. The chain combines TRBV2 with TRBJ2-3, with 7 bases matching TRBD2. The CDR3 spans 17 residues. V dropped 5 bases and J dropped 0; count of bases not matched to a gene: 11. Germline V lookup: CDR1 SNHLY, CDR2 FYNNEI. The CDR3 bases are TGTGCCAGCAGTTTTCCCATAGCGGGCCTTAGCACAGATACGCAGTATTTT. This encodes CASSFPIAGLSTDTQYF.

The sample holds a few counts of this clonotype. V gene TRBV5-1 combines with J gene TRBJ2-1; D uncertain. CDR3 length: 13 residues. Germline values: CDR1 SGHRS, CDR2 YFSETQ. Deletions cut 0 bases from V and 5 bases from J, with 6 bases between. CDR3 sequence reads: CASSLERNNEQFF. In nucleotides, the CDR3 is TGCGCCAGCAGCTTGGAAAGAAACAATGAGCAGTTCTTC.

The sample holds many counts of this clonotype. The gene calls are TRBV11-2 and TRBJ2-6, with 10 bases lining up with TRBD1. The CDR3 covers 17 residues. CDR1 is SGHAT and CDR2 is FQNNGV in the germline V gene. V gave up 5 bases and J gave up 2 bases; unmatched junction bases: 6. The DNA for the CDR3 is TGTGCCAGCAGCGCCCTAGGGACAGGGGCTGGGGCCAACGTCCTGACTTTC. As protein: CASSALGTGAGANVLTF. The full variable domain, with the rest looked up from reference TRBV11-2 and TRBJ2-6, is EAGVAQSPRYKIIEKRQSVAFWCNPISGHATLYWYQQILGQGPKLLIQFQNNGVVDDSQLPKDRFSAERLKGVDSTLKIQPAKLEDSAVYLCASSALGTGAGANVLTFGAGSRLTVL.

This clonotype was seen repeatedly, ten times or more. The CDR3 sequence is CSARDRVLGTDTQYF. The CDR3 DNA reads as TGCAGTGCTAGAGATCGTGTCCTAGGGACAGATACGCAGTATTTT. V usage is TRBV20-1 and J usage is TRBJ2-3; D gene ambiguous. The CDR3 has 15 residues. The V gene's germline CDR1 is DFQATT and CDR2 SNEGSKA (reference sequence). The ends were cut back, 0 bases at V and 3 bases at J, with 13 bases in the middle.

The chain joins TRBV27 to TRBJ2-5; 10 bases are a match to TRBD2. Germline CDR1 MNHEY, CDR2 SMNVEV (reference sequence). V shed 6 bases and J 2 bases; nucleotides not matched to a gene: 6. CDR3 length equals 15 residues. CDR3 loop: CASRDYSGGQETQYF. CDR3 sequence (DNA): TGTGCCAGCAGAGACTATAGCGGGGGGCAAGAGACCCAGTACTTC.

This clonotype was detected ten times or more. This chain joins TRBV7-9 and TRBJ2-3; D possibly matches TRBD1 or TRBD2 (5 bases each). This CDR3 is 14 amino acids long. The germline gives CDR1 SEHNR, CDR2 FQNEAQ (reference sequence). V was trimmed by 5 bases and J by 0 bases, leaving 9 bases between them. CDR3 nucleotides: TGTGCCAGCAGCCTGGGGGTTAGCACAGATACGCAGTATTTT. This gives the protein CASSLGVSTDTQYF.

The chain recombines TRBV27 with TRBJ2-7; tentative D call: TRBD2 (7 bases). From germline, CDR1 is MNHEY and CDR2 SMNVEV (reference sequence). Trimming shortened V by 0 bases and J by 2 bases, and 17 bases separated the two germline ends. The CDR3 contains 17 residues. In DNA, the CDR3 is TGTGCCAGCAGTTTATCGATTTTAGGGGGGGGAGCCTACGAGCAGTACTTC. Protein: CASSLSILGGGAYEQYF.

This clonotype has a handful of counts. This chain connects TRBV5-1 to TRBJ2-1; D call uncertain. The V gene lost 0 bases and the J gene lost 6 bases, with 10 bases spanning the gap. This CDR3 has 14 residues. CDR1 and CDR2 from the germline V gene are SGHRS and YFSETQ. This chain's CDR3 is CASSLAWRPNEQFF. The DNA of the CDR3 is TGCGCCAGCAGCTTGGCTTGGCGGCCCAATGAGCAGTTCTTC. The variable domain in full, completed from reference TRBV5-1 and TRBJ2-1, reads KAGVTQTPRYLIKTRGQQVTLSCSPISGHRSVSWYQQTPGQGLQFLFEYFSETQRNKGNFPGRFSGRQFSNSRSEMNVSTLELGDSALYLCASSLAWRPNEQFFGPGTRLTVL.

V is TRBV20-1 and J is TRBJ2-1, with a tentative D call TRBD1 (6 bases). The CDR3 loop spans 12 amino acids. Between the trimmed V and J ends, which lost 5 bases and 5 bases, there was a span of 10 bases. Looked up from germline, CDR1 is DFQATT and CDR2 is SNEGSKA (reference sequence). CDR3 residues: CSARTDDNEQFF. The CDR3 nucleotides are TGCAGTGCTCGGACAGACGACAATGAGCAGTTCTTC.

At least ten counts were recorded for this clonotype. This chain joins TRBV7-8 and TRBJ2-7, with 13 nucleotides matching TRBD2. The CDR3 has 14 residues. Looked up from germline, CDR1 is SGHVS and CDR2 is FQNEAQ. Unmatched junction bases numbered 3, after V lost 6 bases and J lost 4 bases. CDR3 bases: TGTGCCAGCAGAGGGACTAGCGGGGTTTACGAGCAGTACTTC. Its protein product is CASRGTSGVYEQYF.

This clonotype was counted many times. This rearrangement joins TRBV5-6 to TRBJ1-4, with D uncertain. Trimming left V 2 bases short and J 8 bases short, with 13 bases between. This CDR3 comprises 14 residues. Per the germline V gene, CDR1 is SGHDT and CDR2 is YYEEEE. This chain's CDR3 is CASSLSVPGEKLFF. The CDR3 nucleotides are TGTGCCAGCAGCTTATCGGTCCCCGGGGAAAAACTGTTTTTT.

The V call is TRBV2, the J call TRBJ2-5; D not certain. This CDR3 region has 12 residues. The ends were cut back, 8 bases at V and 8 bases at J, with 15 bases in the middle. CDR1 SNHLY and CDR2 FYNNEI come from the germline V gene. The CDR3 sequence is CASDLLLNTQYF. In DNA form, the CDR3 reads TGTGCCAGCGATCTGCTTCTAAACACCCAGTACTTC.

This sequence joins TRBV18 and TRBJ2-7, with D tentatively TRBD1 (5 bases). The V and J ends lost 2 bases and 7 bases respectively, with 15 bases between them. The CDR3 loop spans 14 amino acids. Per the germline V gene, CDR1 is KGHSH and CDR2 is LQKENI. Here the CDR3 reads CASSPTTAGREQYF. The CDR3 region has the DNA TGTGCCAGCTCACCAACGACAGCTGGTCGGGAGCAGTACTTC. Drawing the rest from reference TRBV18 and TRBJ2-7, the complete variable domain is NAGVMQNPRHLVRRRGQEARLRCSPMKGHSHVYWYRQLPEEGLKFMVYLQKENIIDESGMPKERFSAEFPKEGPSILRIQQVVRGDSAAYFCASSPTTAGREQYFGPGTRLTVT.

CDR3 residues: CASSFTTGGEQYF. The CDR3 DNA follows: TGTGCCAGCAGTTTTACGACAGGGGGAGAGCAGTACTTC. This chain connects TRBV27 to TRBJ2-7; TRBD1 agrees at 9 bases. Germline loops: CDR1 MNHEY, CDR2 SMNVEV (reference sequence). CDR3 length: 13 amino acids. The J segment lost 7 bases and the V segment lost 3 bases, leaving 4 bases of the junction unmatched.

V gene TRBV7-2 combines with J gene TRBJ1-2, with D tentatively TRBD1 (6 bases). The V gene's germline CDR1 is SGHTA and CDR2 FQGNSA. This CDR3 spans 15 amino acids. V was cut by 5 bases and J by 7 bases, with 20 bases left in between. Written as DNA, the CDR3 is TGTGCCAGCAGCCCCCCGAGGGGGGGGGAAGGTGGCTACACCTTC. It is translated as CASSPPRGGEGGYTF.

This clonotype has a count of ten or more. The junction departs from the called germline gene at one end, perhaps through a read error. The V gene is TRBV7-7, the J gene TRBJ1-1; a possible D gene is TRBD1 (6 bases). Per the germline V gene, CDR1 is SSHAT and CDR2 is FNYEAQ (reference sequence). The CDR3 covers 13 residues. CDR3 DNA sequence: TGTGCTAGCAGCGCAGGGGCGACCACTGAAGCTTTCTTT. It specifies CASSAGATTEAFF.

This clonotype was observed a few times. The J gene is TRBJ2-1, the V gene TRBV7-3; TRBD1 is a possible D gene (6 bases). This CDR3 has 16 amino acids. The ends were cut back, 5 bases at V and 10 bases at J, with 24 bases in the middle. CDR1 and CDR2 (germline): SGHTA, FQGTGA. The CDR3 DNA reads as TGTGCCAGCAGCCCCCGACCCGGGACAACTTCCTCGGAGCAGTTCTTC. Encoded protein: CASSPRPGTTSSEQFF.

A few counts support this clonotype. The V gene is TRBV18, the J gene TRBJ2-7; D gene unclear. CDR3 size: 15 residues. The germline V and J ends were trimmed by 6 bases and 0 bases, with 15 bases remaining between them. Germline loops: CDR1 KGHSH, CDR2 LQKENI. CDR3 amino acids: CASSPGGGSSYEQYF. CDR3 nucleotide sequence: TGTGCCAGCTCTCCGGGCGGCGGAAGCTCCTACGAGCAGTACTTC.

This clonotype was seen repeatedly, ten times or more. The V and J genes are TRBV20-1 and TRBJ2-3; 10 bases are shared with TRBD2. The CDR3 totals 14 residues. V trimming: 3 bases; J trimming: 6 bases; junction bases outside the gene matches: 6. CDR1 is DFQATT, CDR2 SNEGSKA, per germline (reference sequence). The CDR3 coding sequence is TGCAGTGCTAGTAAAGCGGGGGGGTCCGATACGCAGTATTTT. Translated: CSASKAGGSDTQYF.